This is a list of T cell receptor beta chains from one sample in a study of blood T cell repertoires in COVID-19. Clones were sequenced by immunoSEQ multiplex PCR, and TCRdb holds only the in-frame ones, with some missing. The sample carries 150,000 to 200,000 clones, 77% recorded once. Source material: peripheral blood. The receptors here all came from a man aged 65 to 85 with acute or convalescent COVID-19. The conserved cysteine and the conserved F or W are not part of the CDR3 here. The listing skips clone size in some rows; elsewhere it reads once, few, many or a size class.

.,TRBJ2-2,TRBV20-1,SASRQSNTGELF
.,TRBJ2-2,TRBV29-1,SVLGRWDTGELF
.,TRBJ2-5,TRBV5-6,ASSWGTAGGEETQY
.,TRBJ1-4,TRBV2,ASSDGQGPNEKLF
.,TRBJ2-7,TRBV5-5,ASSPGLAGESSYEQY
.,TRBJ2-1,TRBV12-3/TRBV12-4,ASNKGQYNEQF
.,TRBJ1-1,TRBV9,ASSEQSTEAF
.,TRBJ2-1,TRBV7-2,ASSRSRYNEQF
.,TRBJ2-2,TRBV24-1,ATSDQDRGPLTNTGELF
.,TRBJ2-7,TRBV14,ASSLGQTTEQY
.,TRBJ2-7,TRBV7-2,ASSLGGGTYEQY
.,TRBJ1-5,TRBV2,ASSDLGGAGQPQH
.,TRBJ2-5,TRBV5-1,ASRRGADQQETQY
.,TRBJ2-5,TRBV7-2,ASSFDNGQETQY
.,TRBJ2-7,TRBV6-5,ASSYWVGGGTYEQY
.,TRBJ1-6,TRBV12-3/TRBV12-4,ASKYEFSPLH
few,TRBJ2-3,TRBV5-1,ASSPRGGGSTDTQY
.,TRBJ2-3,TRBV2,ASSGATSTDTQY
.,TRBJ2-1,TRBV6-6,ASRSYNEQF
.,TRBJ1-5,TRBV19,ASTERQSSLRPQH
.,TRBJ2-1,TRBV30,AWSVPGDSSSYNEQF
.,TRBJ2-7,TRBV13,ASSSPDRGNEQY
.,TRBJ2-1,TRBV6-2/TRBV6-3,ASSSGTTFNEQF
.,TRBJ2-7,TRBV6-5,ASSYGGTYEQY
.,TRBJ2-5,TRBV27,ASSSGLAGGSERY
.,TRBJ2-5,TRBV9,ASSVAISLGGRRETQY
few,TRBJ1-1,TRBV11-3,ASSFPRLNTEAF
.,TRBJ2-2,TRBV5-1,ASSITLAGANTGELF
.,TRBJ1-5,TRBV2,ASSSLWTENQPQH
.,TRBJ2-2,TRBV5-8,ASSFGRQTNTGELF
.,TRBJ1-5,TRBV27,ASSSGTAGGNQPQH
.,TRBJ2-7,TRBV7-9,ASSLTGTGKWGEQY
.,TRBJ2-5,TRBV5-1,ASSNTGTAQETQY
once,TRBJ2-3,TRBV2,ASSEGLAGGNTDTQY
.,TRBJ2-1,TRBV15,ATSTQADDSRQF
.,TRBJ2-7,TRBV4-3,ASSQAGRGYEQY
.,TRBJ1-1,TRBV5-4,ASSWDRGHGAF
.,TRBJ2-7,TRBV15,ATSRRDSSYEQY
once,TRBJ1-5,TRBV7-9,ASSLADSGIEPQH
once,TRBJ2-7,TRBV27,ASSSSSGGVEQY
.,TRBJ1-4,TRBV30,AWRGTGGEKLF
once,TRBJ2-3,TRBV7-3,ASSLIAGGTDTQY
many,TRBJ2-2,TRBV5-4,ASSLVRESAGELF
.,TRBJ1-2,TRBV30,AWSVRVSNYGYT
once,TRBJ1-1,TRBV4-1,ASSQDGGTTEAF
.,TRBJ2-7,TRBV7-6,ASSLMPAGVSYEQY
.,TRBJ1-5,TRBV2,ASRAQAQPQH
.,TRBJ2-2,TRBV7-8,ASSPGLAGGGELF
.,TRBJ1-1,TRBV6-6,ASSYYPENTEAF
.,TRBJ1-4,TRBV6-5,ASSTRQGPTEKLF
once,TRBJ2-7,TRBV5-1,ASSSYQDRGLEQY
.,TRBJ1-2,TRBV29-1,SVEDRVGYGYT
.,TRBJ2-5,TRBV5-4,ASSLVRGAGETQY
.,TRBJ1-2,TRBV11-2,ASSPDSSYGYT
few,TRBJ2-5,TRBV19,ASSPVRAETQY
.,TRBJ1-1,TRBV19,ASRRQGTAEAF
.,TRBJ2-5,TRBV24-1,ATSGTSPETQY
.,TRBJ1-1,TRBV9,ASSVGPLNTEAF
.,TRBJ1-1,TRBV10-3,AISESDRGRSEAF